Included here is one T cell receptor (beta chain) sequence, with context. The antigen this receptor binds is unknown. No clone much larger than this one lies a single base away; base qualities are absent. Whole blood was collected in K2EDTA tubes by collaborating institutions according to the institutions' own protocols. For TCRbeta analysis, collaborators shipped samples in one of three forms: frozen whole blood, isolated PBMCs, or DNA extracted from either of those sample types. This record belongs to a study of blood T cell repertoires in COVID-19 (dated by TCRdb to the early 2020s). Regarding the study in general: Collaborator samples came from the United States, Italy and Spain and covered acute and convalescent phases of COVID-19. The repertoires were released in a freely available public database meant as a resource for research on the immune response to SARS-CoV-2. Where HLA class I and class II types were available, the types were taken from metadata supplied by the sample provider, not from assay-based typing. The prospective study material was composed of cDNA or gDNA derived from T cells, B-cell-depleted T cells, or PBMCs. Nearly every sample came with metadata listing a de-identified subject ID, COVID-19 status, age in years and sex. The dataset comprised deeply sampled blood TCRbeta repertoires from subjects exposed to, actively infected with, or recovered from COVID-19. The samples were drawn from the first 160 participants of the ongoing ImmuneRACE study and from 1,254 subjects provided by 6 global collaborators. On the study overall, not on this receptor specifically: How much clinical and demographic metadata was included differed by source and by participant, and the metadata was provided uncurated.

TCRbeta CDR3 regions were amplified from genomic DNA by means of the immunoSEQ Assay, a bias-controlled multiplex PCR. Processing in the source paper ran as follows. Within the assay, amplification of reference gene primers was used to estimate how many nucleated cells each sample contained. To quantify the absolute abundance of each unique TCRbeta CDR3 rearrangement, sequence reads were collapsed and filtered. For each sample, productive Simpson clonality was calculated as the square root of Simpson's diversity index across productive rearrangements. TCRdb took this table from immuneACCESS and kept in-frame rearrangements with V and J called. Such tables lack part of the clones; where checked against another copy, unresolved V genes explain under half of the gap, and the rest is unexplained. That table gives V, J and clone size, and the DNA gave D and trimming. Here the sample has 240,000 or so clones; about 73% occur a single time. The ten largest clones represent about 3% of the sample.

V loses 2 bases, J loses 10 bases, and the germline ends lie 12 bases apart. From the cysteine up to the phenylalanine, the CDR3 has a length of 14 residues. CDR3 DNA only is kept here, 42 bases in frame from base 1. CDR1 is given as MGHRA and CDR2 as YSYEKL, both from the germline V gene. The receptor chain draws on TRBV4-1 and TRBJ1-6, and possibly TRBD1, on 5 matching bases. The TCR sequence derives from a woman aged 80 or older with acute or convalescent COVID-19. The specimen was peripheral blood. This receptor has the CDR3 CASSQQGLYSPLHF. At the DNA level, the sequence is TGCGCCAGCAGCCAACAGGGATTATACTCACCCCTCCACTTT.